The entry below describes one T cell receptor beta chain. The CDR3 is 15 amino acids. Germline values: CDR1 MNHEY, CDR2 SVGAGI. V was pared by 6 bases and J by 2 bases, with 14 bases between. The data belong to a study of blood T cell repertoires in COVID-19. Study-level information: The United States, Italy and Spain were the sources of the acute and convalescent COVID-19 samples. From T cells, B-cell-depleted T cells, or PBMCs came the material, which was cDNA or gDNA.

Here immunoSEQ multiplex PCR was the method, and the copy in TCRdb shows in-frame clones only, minus some. This sample carries 400,000 to 450,000 clones, less than 95% of them seen once, and the ten largest clones take about 0.63%. Clinical history as reported by participants underpinned cohort assignment. Two negative PCRs, clearance, or symptom resolution had been documented for recovered Cohort 3 donors. The V gene is TRBV6-5, the J gene TRBJ1-5, with D possibly being TRBD1 (5 bases). The TCR comes from a young man who had recovered from COVID-19. Sequencing was carried out using PBMCs or T cells enriched from blood (not recorded which). The CDR3 sequence is CASRTGGGGNQPQHF. The CDR3 DNA follows: TGTGCCAGCAGGACTGGGGGAGGAGGCAATCAGCCCCAGCATTTT.